The sample holds many counts of the clone carrying this TCR beta chain. Building of the TCR beta libraries involved iRepertoire HTBI primers and Arm-PCR of CDR3 regions. TCRdb ran MiXCR on the multiplex PCR reads and lists one entry per CDR3 protein. The sample carries around 420,000 distinct CDR3 sequences, about 16% recorded once. Time point denoted: newly diagnosed GD, antithyroid drugs for less than 3 months. PBMCs were the source of the RNA used for TCR sequencing. This specimen comes from a study of regulatory T cells in long-lasting Graves disease. The material sequenced was peripheral blood mononuclear cells (PBMCs), taken at new diagnosis, from a patient treated with antithyroid drugs. The receptor's source is a female donor with Graves disease.

The CDR3 here is CASSLSGGAKGTEAFF. In DNA form, the CDR3 reads TGTGCCAGCAGTTTATCAGGGGGCGCGAAGGGCACTGAAGCTTTCTTT. The chain links TRBV28 to TRBJ1-1; TRBD1 matches at 8 bases. CDR1 and CDR2 from the germline V gene are MDHEN and SYDVKM. The V and J ends lost 1 base and 4 bases, in that order; junction bases with no gene match: 8. There are 16 residues in the CDR3. Using reference TRBV28 and TRBJ1-1 for the parts outside the CDR3, the full variable domain is DVKVTQSSRYLVKRTGEKVFLECVQDMDHENMFWYRQDPGLGLRLIYFSYDVKMKEKGDIPEGYSVSREKKERFSLILESASTNQTSMYLCASSLSGGAKGTEAFFGQGTRLTVV.